This note documents a single T cell receptor (beta chain) sequence. These data originate in a study of T cell changes during pregnancy in multiple sclerosis. TCRdb's copy holds only in-frame clones and misses some; the assay was immunoSEQ multiplex PCR. The sample yields 45,000 to 60,000 clones, 85% to 95% seen once. Germline lookup yields CDR1 SGHDN and CDR2 FVKESK. The CDR3 has 16 amino acids. The V gene lost 6 bases and the J gene lost 4 bases, with 19 bases spanning the gap. Material: CD4+ T cells from peripheral blood mononuclear cells, obtained before pregnancy. The V and J genes are TRBV14 and TRBJ2-1; D is undetermined. The receptor was derived from a female donor with multiple sclerosis, enrolled in a pregnancy study. Here the CDR3 DNA reads TGTGCCAGCAGTCAAAGGATTGGCGGAGCATACAATGAGCAGTTCTTC. Protein: CASSQRIGGAYNEQFF.